The rows below give T cell receptor beta chains drawn from one sample of a study of cytomegalovirus exposure and HLA in healthy donors. The protocol was immunoSEQ multiplex PCR, while the TCRdb copy is restricted to in-frame clones and leaves out a portion. The data show about 400,000 clones, just over 85% seen once. What was sequenced was PBMCs. These receptor sequences come from a woman in her late teens or twenties in good health and CMV-seronegative. Both conserved end residues are part of each CDR3. A D gene is named only where the DNA matches it firmly. Where a row states a size, it is once, few, many or the class of an expanded clone; other rows omit it.

>-|TRBJ2-2|-|TRBV29-1
CSALHTGELFF
TGCAGCGCTCTCCACACCGGGGAGCTGTTTTTT
>TRBD2|TRBJ2-3|-|TRBV10-1
CASRPETSGGTDTQYF
TGCGCCAGCAGACCCGAGACTAGCGGGGGAACAGATACGCAGTATTTT
>-|TRBJ1-1|-|TRBV30
CAWSQGIGAEAFF
TGTGCCTGGAGTCAGGGGATCGGCGCTGAAGCTTTCTTT
>TRBD1|TRBJ1-2|-|TRBV30
CAWRGDRVDGYTF
TGTGCCTGGAGGGGAGACAGGGTTGATGGCTACACCTTC
>-|TRBJ1-6|-|TRBV4-2
CASSQDSRGNSPLHF
TGTGCCAGCAGCCAAGATTCGAGGGGGAATTCACCCCTCCACTTT
>-|TRBJ2-7|few|TRBV11-2
CASSHNPSSYEQYF
TGTGCCAGCAGCCACAACCCCAGCTCCTACGAGCAGTACTTC
>-|TRBJ2-7|-|TRBV10-2
CASTPLEGSLEQYF
TGCGCCAGCACCCCACTAGAAGGATCTCTCGAGCAGTACTTC
>TRBD2|TRBJ2-1|-|TRBV27
CASSPSTSGYSYNEQFF
TGTGCCAGCAGTCCGTCCACTAGCGGATACTCCTACAATGAGCAGTTCTTC
>-|TRBJ2-1|-|TRBV7-6
CASSLDLGSYNEQFF
TGTGCCAGCAGCTTAGACCTAGGTTCCTACAATGAGCAGTTCTTC
>TRBD2|TRBJ2-3|-|TRBV27
CASSFLGSSGIRTDTQYF
TGTGCCAGCAGTTTCCTCGGGTCTAGCGGGATCCGCACAGATACGCAGTATTTT
>-|TRBJ1-5|-|TRBV27
CASSLSIRSNQPQHF
TGTGCCAGCAGTTTATCGATCAGAAGCAATCAGCCCCAGCATTTT
>-|TRBJ2-7|-|TRBV28
CASSFPGAPYEQYF
TGTGCCAGCAGTTTTCCAGGGGCCCCCTACGAGCAGTACTTC
>-|TRBJ1-2|-|TRBV30
CAWSLWGGGYTF
TGTGCCTGGAGTCTTTGGGGAGGCGGCTACACCTTC
>-|TRBJ2-7|-|TRBV6-1
CASSGYSTVNEQYF
TGTGCCAGCAGCGGCTACTCGACAGTCAACGAGCAGTACTTC
>TRBD1|TRBJ1-5|-|TRBV6-5
CASRRGQHSNQPQHF
TGTGCCAGCAGACGGGGACAGCATAGCAATCAGCCCCAGCATTTT
>TRBD1|TRBJ1-1|-|TRBV5-1
CASSSTGGNTEAFF
TGCGCCAGCAGCTCAACAGGGGGGAACACTGAAGCTTTCTTT
>-|TRBJ2-3|-|TRBV9
CASSVEAAETDTQYF
TGTGCCAGCAGCGTAGAGGCGGCAGAAACAGATACGCAGTATTTT
>-|TRBJ2-1|once|TRBV27
CASRTIDPGRHEQFF
TGTGCCTCGAGAACGATCGACCCAGGGCGACATGAGCAGTTCTTC
>-|TRBJ2-7|once|TRBV11-2
CASSFRQGGTYEQYF
TGTGCCAGCAGCTTTAGGCAGGGAGGTACCTACGAGCAGTACTTC
>TRBD1|TRBJ1-5|-|TRBV28
CASRRQGGQPQHF
TGTGCCAGCAGAAGACAGGGTGGACAGCCCCAGCATTTT
>TRBD1|TRBJ2-7|once|TRBV5-4
CASSADRGLSYEQYF
TGTGCCAGCAGCGCCGACAGGGGGCTCTCCTACGAGCAGTACTTC
>-|TRBJ1-2|-|TRBV9
CASSHGPLSDGYTF
TGTGCCAGCAGTCATGGGCCTCTCTCGGATGGCTACACCTTC